A single sample gave rise to the 24 T cell receptor beta chains below, sequenced in a study of T cell responses to AZD1222 COVID-19 vaccine (TCRdb year 2021). Library construction relied on the immunoSEQ multiplex PCR assay. The immuneACCESS repertoire file appears here via TCRdb, limited to in-frame rearrangements. These files lack a portion of the clones; in checked studies, under half of the deficit traces to unresolved V genes, and the cause of the others is not known. The sample table lists fewer than 80,000 clones, 79% of them with a count of one. In total, the top ten clones hold approximately 23% of the sample. This sample's time point label indicates: baseline before first vaccination. The treatment or condition label on this specimen signifies: meningococcal conjugate vaccine given as trial control. Sequencing was performed on peripheral blood, taken on day 0 of MenACWY control vaccination. The receptors stem from an adult in good health.

V is TRBV5-1 and J is TRBJ1-5; no clear D gene. Germline-derived CDR1 and CDR2 are SGHRS and YFSETQ. Trimming removed 0 bases from V and 1 base from J, with 8 bases in between. This CDR3 spans 15 amino acids. The CDR3 DNA reads TGCGCCAGCAGCTTGGAAGGTCTAAGCAATCAGCCCCAGCATTTT. Translation: CASSLEGLSNQPQHF.

V usage is TRBV11-2 and J usage is TRBJ1-3; unclear D gene. CDR1 SGHAT and CDR2 FQNNGV come from the germline V gene. V was cut by 5 bases and J by 6 bases, with 17 bases left in between. The CDR3 length is 15 residues. The CDR3 is CASSDVFNSKNTIYF. The CDR3 DNA reads as TGTGCCAGCAGCGATGTGTTTAACTCGAAAAACACCATATATTTT.

With regard to this clone: The sample carries other DNA sequences with the same CDR3. This chain uses TRBV4-2 with TRBJ1-4; D not resolved. The CDR3 runs 14 residues. Germline values: CDR1 LGHNA, CDR2 YNFKEQ. The V gene lost 3 bases and the J gene lost 4 bases, with 9 bases spanning the gap. The CDR3 DNA reads TGTGCCAGCAGCCAGGACGGAGGTAATGAAAAACTGTTTTTT. Translated, it gives CASSQDGGNEKLFF.

The V gene is TRBV21-1, the J gene TRBJ2-6; the table's D call, TRBD1, has no DNA check behind it. TRBV21-1 constitutes a pseudogene. The CDR3 sequence is 15 residues long. The CDR3 is CASSTGGSGANVLTF. Written as DNA, the CDR3 is TGTGCCAGCAGTACAGGGGGATCTGGGGCCAACGTCCTGACTTTC.

Points on this clone: This sample includes further DNA sequences coding for the same CDR3. The chain joins TRBV12-5 to TRBJ1-5; no reliable D call. The CDR3 covers 11 residues. V was trimmed by 6 bases and J by 4 bases, leaving 4 bases between them. Germline CDR1 is LGHNT and CDR2 is FRNRAP. CDR3 bases: TGTGCTAGTGGGCTGAATCAGCCCCAGCATTTT. Protein product: CASGLNQPQHF.

The gene calls are TRBV3-1 (or the pseudogene TRBV3-2) and TRBJ2-5; D tentatively reads TRBD1 or TRBD2 (5 bases each). V was clipped by 6 bases and J by 4 bases, with 15 bases between them. The CDR3 runs to 14 residues. Germline CDR1 LGHDT, CDR2 YNNKEL (reference sequence). The DNA for the CDR3 is TGTGCCAGCAGTCGGACGGGACCGGGAGAGACCCAGTACTTC. Encoded protein: CASSRTGPGETQYF.

The chain combines TRBV3-1 (or the pseudogene TRBV3-2) with TRBJ2-7; a possible D gene is TRBD1 (6 bases). The CDR3 is 17 residues long. CDR1 is LGHDT, CDR2 YNNKEL, per germline (reference sequence). Between the trimmed V and J ends, which lost 3 bases and 2 bases, there was a span of 20 bases. This CDR3 reads CASSQTVEGQETYEQYF. The CDR3 region has the DNA TGTGCCAGCAGCCAGACCGTAGAGGGACAAGAGACCTACGAGCAGTACTTC.

This clone showed up just a few times. The J gene is TRBJ2-4, the V gene TRBV4-1; TRBD2 is a possible D gene (7 bases). The CDR3 spans 13 residues. From germline, CDR1 is MGHRA and CDR2 YSYEKL. V shed 3 bases and J shed 6 bases, with 9 bases lying between them. The CDR3 spells CASSQGGGNIQYF. Written as DNA, the CDR3 is TGCGCCAGCAGCCAGGGAGGGGGAAACATTCAGTACTTC.

The chain has TRBV7-9 and TRBJ1-3; TRBD1 agrees at 7 bases. J was trimmed by 0 bases and V by 6 bases; bases with no gene match: 14. The CDR3 has 18 amino acids. CDR1 is SEHNR and CDR2 is FQNEAQ in the germline V gene (reference sequence). In DNA, the CDR3 is TGTGCCAGCAGTAGCACGAAGACAGGGTTGAGCTCTGGAAACACCATATATTTT. It is translated as CASSSTKTGLSSGNTIYF.

This chain links TRBV18 with TRBJ2-5; tentative D call: TRBD1 (6 bases). V lost 3 bases and J 4 bases, leaving 12 bases between the germline ends. CDR1 is KGHSH, CDR2 LQKENI, per germline. The length of the CDR3 is 14 residues. CDR3 in amino acids: CASSPLDSGETQYF. The CDR3 nucleotides read TGTGCCAGCTCACCCTTGGACAGCGGAGAGACCCAGTACTTC.

The table lists this clone with a few counts. The J gene is TRBJ2-4, the V gene TRBV7-9; 9 nucleotides align to TRBD2. The CDR3 sequence is 17 residues long. Germline loops: CDR1 SEHNR, CDR2 FQNEAQ (reference sequence). V lost 0 bases, J lost 3 bases, and 6 bases stayed unmatched. CDR3 amino acids: CASSLASGSVVKNIQYF. CDR3 sequence (DNA): TGTGCCAGCAGCTTAGCTAGCGGGAGTGTGGTCAAAAACATTCAGTACTTC.

The V call is TRBV11-2, the J call TRBJ1-4, with 8 bases that match TRBD1. Per germline, CDR1 SGHAT and CDR2 FQNNGV. J lost 4 bases, V lost 4 bases, and 5 bases had no gene match. This CDR3 contains 15 residues. The CDR3 loop is CASSSGQGNNEKLFF. CDR3 nucleotides: TGTGCCAGCAGCTCCGGACAGGGCAATAATGAAAAACTGTTTTTT. Looking up the rest from reference TRBV11-2 and TRBJ1-4 gives the full variable domain: EAGVAQSPRYKIIEKRQSVAFWCNPISGHATLYWYQQILGQGPKLLIQFQNNGVVDDSQLPKDRFSAERLKGVDSTLKIQPAKLEDSAVYLCASSSGQGNNEKLFFGSGTQLSVL.

The chain joins TRBV7-2 to TRBJ1-1; 8 nucleotides align to TRBD1. The CDR3 runs 14 residues. V was pared by 6 bases and J by 4 bases, with 7 bases of the junction left unmatched. Germline values: CDR1 SGHTA, CDR2 FQGNSA. This CDR3 reads CASRHFDRGTEAFF. The CDR3 DNA is TGTGCCAGCAGACACTTCGACAGGGGCACTGAAGCTTTCTTT.

The chain employs TRBV19 and TRBJ2-7; D tentatively fits TRBD1 or TRBD2 (5 bases each). The CDR3 is made up of 14 amino acids. Trimming shortened V by 3 bases and J by 0 bases, and 9 bases separated the two germline ends. CDR1 and CDR2 (germline): LNHDA, SQIVND (reference sequence). The CDR3 sequence is CASSMGGTSYEQYF. The CDR3 bases are TGTGCCAGTAGTATGGGTGGGACCTCCTACGAGCAGTACTTC. The full variable domain, rest sourced from reference TRBV19 and TRBJ2-7, is DGGITQSPKYLFRKEGQNVTLSCEQNLNHDAMYWYRQDPGQGLRLIYYSQIVNDFQKGDIAEGYSVSREKKESFPLTVTSAQKNPTAFYLCASSMGGTSYEQYFGPGTRLTVT.

The chain has TRBV6-6 and TRBJ1-4; D perhaps matches TRBD1 (5 bases). V lost 2 bases and J 7 bases, leaving 14 bases between the germline ends. From germline, CDR1 is MNHNY and CDR2 SVGAGI (reference sequence). CDR3 size: 15 residues. The CDR3 DNA sequence: TGTGCCAGCAGTTACGAGGGGTCCTTCGTTGAAAAACTGTTTTTT. It translates to CASSYEGSFVEKLFF.

The genes are TRBV19 and TRBJ1-1, with D unresolved. V was shortened by 5 bases and J by 1 base, with 8 bases between the two germline ends. The CDR3 runs 13 residues. CDR1 is LNHDA and CDR2 is SQIVND in the germline V gene (reference sequence). The CDR3 DNA is TGTGCCAGTAGTTTTAGACAGAACACTGAAGCTTTCTTT. It is translated as CASSFRQNTEAFF. Combining the CDR3 with reference TRBV19 and TRBJ1-1 gives the whole variable domain DGGITQSPKYLFRKEGQNVTLSCEQNLNHDAMYWYRQDPGQGLRLIYYSQIVNDFQKGDIAEGYSVSREKKESFPLTVTSAQKNPTAFYLCASSFRQNTEAFFGQGTRLTVV.

V gene TRBV7-9 combines with J gene TRBJ2-3; TRBD2 aligns across 12 bases. V gave up 5 bases and J gave up 6 bases; unmatched junction bases: 9. The CDR3 length is 16 residues. Germline CDR1 and CDR2: SEHNR and FQNEAQ (reference sequence). The DNA for the CDR3 is TGTGCCAGCAGCCTCTTTCGACTAGCGGGAGTGGATACGCAGTATTTT. Protein: CASSLFRLAGVDTQYF.

This clone was seen once. The chain uses TRBV28 and TRBJ2-5; 10 bases map to TRBD1. V lost 5 bases to trimming and J lost 7 bases; unmatched junction nucleotides: 10. Germline CDR1 and CDR2: MDHEN and SYDVKM. The length of the CDR3 is 15 residues. The CDR3 DNA reads TGTGCCAGCAGTCCAGCGGGACAGGGGAGGTGGACCCAGTACTTC. Translating it yields CASSPAGQGRWTQYF.

To note about this clone: The junction differs from germline at one of its ends, possibly a read error. The V and J genes are TRBV27 and TRBJ2-7, with D perhaps TRBD1 (6 bases). CDR3 size: 13 residues. Germline CDR1 is MNHEY and CDR2 is SMNVEV (reference sequence). The DNA for the CDR3 is TGTGCCAGCCGTTTACAGGGCTCCTACGAGCAGTACTTC. Protein sequence: CASRLQGSYEQYF.

Within the sample, this clone is medium-sized (0.01 to 0.1%). V usage is TRBV5-4 and J usage is TRBJ2-3, with a weak D call TRBD1 (5 bases). The length of the CDR3 is 15 residues. Trimming took off 4 bases at V and 2 bases at J, with 14 bases between the two ends. Germline values: CDR1 SGHNT, CDR2 YYREEE (reference sequence). The CDR3 loop is CASSRWGSSTDTQYF. CDR3 sequence (DNA): TGTGCCAGCAGCCGTTGGGGCTCCTCCACAGATACGCAGTATTTT.

The rearrangement links TRBV19 to TRBJ1-5; no definite D call. This CDR3 spans 13 amino acids. CDR1 is LNHDA, CDR2 SQIVND, per germline (reference sequence). V was cut by 4 bases and J by 8 bases, with 12 bases left in between. In DNA, the CDR3 is TGTGCCAGTAGTACGGGCCGGAGGGAGCCCCAGCATTTT. Residues: CASSTGRREPQHF.

The chain couples TRBV27 to TRBJ1-1; maybe TRBD1 (5 bases). CDR3 length equals 11 residues. The ends were cut back, 9 bases at V and 10 bases at J, with 15 bases in the middle. In germline, CDR1 is MNHEY, CDR2 SMNVEV (reference sequence). In DNA, the CDR3 is TGTGCCAGGGAGATTCAGGGTACAGCTTTCTTT. Protein sequence: CAREIQGTAFF.

This sequence joins TRBV30 and TRBJ2-7, with D possibly matching TRBD1 (6 bases). Germline V CDR1 and CDR2: GTSNPN, SVGIG (reference sequence). Trimming pared 1 base from V and 4 bases from J, leaving 17 bases between. This CDR3 has 15 amino acids. The CDR3: CAWSAGQNHFYEQYF. DNA of the CDR3: TGTGCCTGGAGTGCCGGACAGAACCATTTTTACGAGCAGTACTTC.

This clone showed up just once. The J gene is TRBJ2-1, the V gene TRBV7-8, with TRBD1 identical over 10 bases. This CDR3 has 15 residues. V gave up 7 bases and J gave up 6 bases; unmatched junction bases: 9. Per germline, CDR1 SGHVS and CDR2 FQNEAQ. The CDR3 loop is CASIPRQGAANEQFF. The DNA for the CDR3 is TGTGCCAGCATCCCGAGACAGGGGGCGGCCAATGAGCAGTTCTTC. Filled out from reference TRBV7-8 and TRBJ2-1, the complete variable domain reads GAGVSQSPRYKVAKRGQDVALRCDPISGHVSLFWYQQALGQGPEFLTYFQNEAQLDKSGLPSDRFFAERPEGSVSTLKIQRTQQEDSAVYLCASIPRQGAANEQFFGPGTRLTVL.